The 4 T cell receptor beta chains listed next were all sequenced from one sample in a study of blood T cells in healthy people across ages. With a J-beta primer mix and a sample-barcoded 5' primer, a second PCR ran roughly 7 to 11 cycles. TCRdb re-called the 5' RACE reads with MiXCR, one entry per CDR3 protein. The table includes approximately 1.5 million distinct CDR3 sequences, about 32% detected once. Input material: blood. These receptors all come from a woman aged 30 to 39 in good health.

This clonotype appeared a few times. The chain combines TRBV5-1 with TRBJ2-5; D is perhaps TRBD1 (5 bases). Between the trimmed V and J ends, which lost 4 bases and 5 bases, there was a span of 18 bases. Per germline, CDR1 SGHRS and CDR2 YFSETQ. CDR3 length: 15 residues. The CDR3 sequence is CASSVGNRREETQYF. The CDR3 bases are TGCGCCAGCAGCGTAGGTAACAGGCGCGAGGAGACCCAGTACTTC.

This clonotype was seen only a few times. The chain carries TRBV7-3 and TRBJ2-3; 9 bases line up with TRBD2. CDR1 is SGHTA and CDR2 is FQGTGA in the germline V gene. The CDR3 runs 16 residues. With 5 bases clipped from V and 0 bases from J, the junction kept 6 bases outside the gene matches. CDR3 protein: CASSPIAGASTDTQYF. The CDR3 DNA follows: TGTGCCAGCAGCCCGATAGCGGGAGCGAGCACAGATACGCAGTATTTT.

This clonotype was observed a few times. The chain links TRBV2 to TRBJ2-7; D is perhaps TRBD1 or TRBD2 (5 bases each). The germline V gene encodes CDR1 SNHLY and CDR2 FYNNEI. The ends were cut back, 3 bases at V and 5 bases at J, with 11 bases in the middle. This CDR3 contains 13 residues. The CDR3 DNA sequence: TGTGCCAGCAGTGATAGTGAGGGGAACGAGCAGTACTTC. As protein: CASSDSEGNEQYF.

CDR3 sequence: CASSFAGGSQPQHF. CDR3 bases: TGTGCCAGCAGTTTTGCCGGGGGCAGTCAGCCCCAGCATTTT. The chain is built from TRBV12-3 or TRBV12-4 and TRBJ1-5, with a weak D call TRBD1 (6 bases). The V and J ends lost 3 bases and 6 bases respectively, with 12 bases between them. CDR3 size: 14 residues.